The next 13 T cell receptor beta chains were all read from a single sample in a study of cytomegalovirus exposure and HLA in healthy donors. Amplification used 60 Vbeta primers and 13 Jbeta primers. The protocol was immunoSEQ multiplex PCR, while the TCRdb copy is restricted to in-frame clones and leaves out a portion. The sample has some 150,000 clones, about 80% seen once; the top ten hold about 4.7%. Source material: PBMCs. These receptors all stem from a male donor in good health and CMV-seronegative.

V gene TRBV5-4 combines with J gene TRBJ1-2; 8 bases fit TRBD1. The V and J ends lost 3 bases and 7 bases, in that order; junction bases with no gene match: 17. CDR3 size: 17 residues. Looked up from germline, CDR1 is SGHNT and CDR2 is YYREEE (reference sequence). The CDR3 spells CASSYYLRAQGAGGYTF. CDR3 coding DNA: TGTGCCAGCAGCTATTACCTTAGGGCCCAGGGGGCAGGTGGCTACACCTTC.

The V gene is TRBV2, the J gene TRBJ2-5; 8 nucleotides agree with TRBD2. CDR1 is SNHLY, CDR2 FYNNEI, per germline. Losses at the gene ends were 6 bases for V and 3 bases for J; bases not matched to a gene: 6. There are 14 residues in the CDR3. CDR3 DNA sequence: TGTGCCAGCAGCTCCCGGGGGGGGGAAGAGACCCAGTACTTC. Translated: CASSSRGGEETQYF.

The gene calls are TRBV6-5 and TRBJ1-5; D uncertain. The CDR3 has 13 amino acids. V was pared by 0 bases and J by 5 bases, with 5 bases between. Looked up from germline, CDR1 is MNHEY and CDR2 is SVGAGI. Here the CDR3 reads CASSYSRDQPQHF. In nucleotides, the CDR3 is TGTGCCAGCAGTTACTCGAGAGATCAGCCCCAGCATTTT.

This chain uses TRBV5-4 with TRBJ1-6; 7 nucleotides align to TRBD1. CDR1 SGHNT and CDR2 YYREEE come from the germline V gene (reference sequence). V lost 4 bases to trimming and J lost 10 bases; unmatched junction nucleotides: 5. The CDR3 extends over 13 amino acids. CDR3 nucleotide sequence: TGTGCCAGCAGCCCTGACAGGGCCTCACCCCTCCACTTT. Protein product: CASSPDRASPLHF.

This chain links TRBV7-2 with TRBJ2-5; possible D gene TRBD2, 5 bases. With the DNA end fitting TRBJ2-7 better, the J assignment may be wrong. Germline V CDR1 and CDR2: SGHTA, FQGNSA. The CDR3 runs to 14 residues. The CDR3 sequence is CASSFLGGSYEQYF. The CDR3 DNA sequence: TGTGCCAGCAGCTTCTTAGGAGGTTCCTACGAGCAGTACTTC.

The chain carries TRBV25-1 and TRBJ2-1, with D unresolved. This CDR3 region has 13 residues. V was cut by 6 bases and J by 0 bases, with 6 bases left in between. Germline V gene sequence: CDR1 MGHDK, CDR2 SYGVNS. DNA for the CDR3: TGTGCCAGCAGAAGGAGCTCCTACAATGAGCAGTTCTTC. Its translation: CASRRSSYNEQFF. Full variable domain (rest looked up from reference TRBV25-1 and TRBJ2-1): EADIYQTPRYLVIGTGKKITLECSQTMGHDKMYWYQQDPGMELHLIHYSYGVNSTEKGDLSSESTVSRIRTEHFPLTLESARPSHTSQYLCASRRSSYNEQFFGPGTRLTVL.

The chain combines TRBV7-2 with TRBJ1-1; 7 nucleotides match TRBD1. The germline gives CDR1 SGHTA, CDR2 FQGNSA. The CDR3 totals 15 residues. Trimming removed 3 bases from V and 4 bases from J; junction bases left unmatched: 8. In DNA, the CDR3 is TGTGCCAGCAGCTTTCGAGGGCAGGGGGGCACTGAAGCTTTCTTT. Translating gives CASSFRGQGGTEAFF.

V gene TRBV25-1 combines with J gene TRBJ2-2; 7 nucleotides align to TRBD1. There are 15 residues in the CDR3. Trimming took 8 bases from V and 2 from J; bases not matched to a gene: 8. In germline, CDR1 is MGHDK, CDR2 SYGVNS. Here the CDR3 DNA reads TGTGCCAGCGGGACCGACAGGGTCAACACCGGGGAGCTGTTTTTT. This encodes CASGTDRVNTGELFF.

The chain recombines TRBV29-1 with TRBJ1-1, with a tentative D call TRBD1 (5 bases). Trimming left V 7 bases short and J 2 bases short, with 11 bases between. The CDR3 runs to 12 residues. Germline assignment: CDR1 SQVTM and CDR2 ANQGSEA. The CDR3 here is CSAGAGNTEAFF. The CDR3 DNA reads as TGCAGCGCTGGGGCCGGTAACACTGAAGCTTTCTTT. Drawing the rest from reference TRBV29-1 and TRBJ1-1, the complete variable domain is SAVISQKPSRDICQRGTSLTIQCQVDSQVTMMFWYRQQPGQSLTLIATANQGSEATYESGFVIDKFPISRPNLTFSTLTVSNMSPEDSSIYLCSAGAGNTEAFFGQGTRLTVV.

The CDR3 here is CASSRTGGSLSGANVLTF. The CDR3 bases are TGTGCCAGCAGCCGGACAGGCGGGTCCCTCTCTGGGGCCAACGTCCTGACTTTC. This chain joins TRBV7-2 and TRBJ2-6; TRBD1 aligns across 7 bases. The J segment lost 0 bases and the V segment lost 5 bases, leaving 10 bases of the junction unmatched. CDR3 length equals 18 residues. Germline V gene data show CDR1 as SGHTA and CDR2 as FQGNSA.

The rearrangement joins TRBV4-3 to TRBJ2-3; the D gene is possibly TRBD1 (5 bases). Trimming shortened V by 0 bases and J by 0 bases, and 10 bases separated the two germline ends. The CDR3 consists of 16 residues. The germline CDR1 and CDR2 sequences are LGHNA and YSLEER. DNA for the CDR3: TGCGCCAGCAGCCAAGATAAGGGGATCAGCACAGATACGCAGTATTTT. This sequence encodes CASSQDKGISTDTQYF.

The V and J genes are TRBV4-1 and TRBJ1-5; the match to TRBD1 covers 8 bases. The J segment lost 3 bases and the V segment lost 1 base, leaving 8 bases of the junction unmatched. The CDR3 totals 17 residues. In germline, CDR1 is MGHRA, CDR2 YSYEKL. In nucleotides, the CDR3 is TGCGCCAGCAGCCAAGTCACCGGACAGGGCCTCAATCAGCCCCAGCATTTT. It encodes CASSQVTGQGLNQPQHF.

The chain uses TRBV6-5 and TRBJ2-3, with 7 bases aligning to TRBD1. The CDR3 is made up of 12 amino acids. V lost 2 bases to trimming and J lost 9 bases; unmatched junction nucleotides: 2. CDR1 and CDR2 (germline): MNHEY, SVGAGI. The CDR3 DNA reads as TGTGCCAGCAGTTACGGGGACAGCACGCAGTATTTT. It encodes CASSYGDSTQYF.